This T cell receptor (beta chain) derives from a study of PD-L1 blockade in urothelial cancer. Study-wide context: In about 2014, patients got going on atezolizumab, taking 1,200 mg intravenously every 3 weeks. Samples of blood were analyzed 3 weeks (second dose) and 6 weeks after treatment start. A median blood sample held around 150,000 T cells and tens of thousands of unique TCRs.

The V end was cut by 0 bases, the J end by 2 bases, with 9 bases between. Germline CDR1 is SGHDT and CDR2 is YYEEEE. The CDR3 consists of 15 residues. Time point specified: pretreatment peripheral blood. The protocol was immunoSEQ multiplex PCR, while the TCRdb copy is restricted to in-frame clones and leaves out a portion. The data contain approximately 71,000 clones, 84% of them singletons. The sequencing here drew on PBMCs, taken around atezolizumab (anti-PD-L1) treatment. The sequence was collected from a woman in her 70s with urothelial cancer. V gene TRBV5-6 combines with J gene TRBJ1-5; D is possibly TRBD1 (6 bases). The CDR3 reads CASSLGAGGNQPQHF. In DNA form, the CDR3 reads TGTGCCAGCAGCTTGGGGGCAGGGGGCAATCAGCCCCAGCATTTT.